The 27 T cell receptor beta chains given below trace back to one sample, sequenced in a study of cytomegalovirus exposure and HLA in healthy donors. The PCR made use of 60 Vbeta and 13 Jbeta primers. The assay was immunoSEQ multiplex PCR, and TCRdb's table has in-frame clones only and misses some. The data hold 85,000 to 100,000 clones, with more than 75% observed a single time. Sequenced sample: PBMCs. Receptors were obtained from a man aged 30 to 45 in good health and CMV-seropositive.

V and J are TRBV5-4 and TRBJ2-5, with 10 bases lining up with TRBD2. Trimming removed 4 bases from V and 1 base from J; junction bases left unmatched: 7. The CDR3 consists of 16 residues. Per germline, CDR1 SGHNT and CDR2 YYREEE (reference sequence). CDR3 nucleotides: TGTGCCAGCAGCAGCGGGACTAGCGCACTCCAAGAGACCCAGTACTTC. Protein sequence: CASSSGTSALQETQYF.

The V call is TRBV5-1, the J call TRBJ1-4; D perhaps matches TRBD1 (5 bases). From germline, CDR1 is SGHRS and CDR2 YFSETQ. V was pared by 7 bases and J by 6 bases, with 19 bases between. The CDR3 extends over 15 amino acids. The CDR3 spells CASRGAPGGDEKLFF. Written as DNA, the CDR3 is TGCGCCAGCCGAGGGGCGCCCGGAGGGGATGAAAAACTGTTTTTT.

This clone was detected only a few times. The CDR3 here is CASKGARAEAFF. CDR3 nucleotides: TGTGCCAGTAAGGGGGCTAGAGCTGAAGCTTTCTTT. This chain links TRBV19 with TRBJ1-1, with 7 bases fitting TRBD1. This CDR3 is built from 12 residues. After removal of 7 bases from V and 6 bases from J, the junction contained 5 bases not matched to a gene. CDR1 and CDR2 (germline): LNHDA, SQIVND (reference sequence).

This sequence joins TRBV11-2 and TRBJ1-2; D unclear. The V end lost 2 bases, the J end lost 4 bases, and 5 bases lay between the germline ends. The CDR3 has 12 amino acids. Germline CDR1 and CDR2: SGHAT and FQNNGV. CDR3 DNA sequence: TGTGCCAGCAGCTTACCCCTCTATGGCTACACCTTC. This translates into CASSLPLYGYTF.

The rearrangement uses TRBV19 and TRBJ2-3; 7 bases are a match to TRBD2. This CDR3 is built from 15 residues. Germline CDR1 reads LNHDA; CDR2 reads SQIVND (reference sequence). After removal of 3 bases from V and 0 bases from J, the junction contained 3 bases not matched to a gene. The chain's CDR3 is CASSITSESTDTQYF. CDR3 nucleotides: TGTGCCAGTAGTATTACTAGCGAGAGCACAGATACGCAGTATTTT.

The CDR3 reads CASSYDRAGYGYTF. CDR3 DNA sequence: TGTGCCAGCAGCTACGACAGGGCAGGGTATGGCTACACCTTC. The chain employs TRBV5-6 and TRBJ1-2; TRBD1 matches 7 bases. V gave up 3 bases and J gave up 5 bases; unmatched junction bases: 7. CDR1 and CDR2 (germline): SGHDT, YYEEEE. This CDR3 contains 14 residues.

The chain links TRBV28 to TRBJ1-5; the D gene is possibly TRBD1 (5 bases). The germline V and J ends were trimmed by 5 bases and 0 bases, with 14 bases remaining between them. The CDR3 is 16 residues long. CDR1 and CDR2 (germline): MDHEN, SYDVKM. CDR3 in amino acids: CASSRTPPFSNQPQHF. DNA for the CDR3: TGTGCCAGCAGTCGGACACCCCCCTTTAGCAATCAGCCCCAGCATTTT.

As to this clone: Since a far larger clone is one base different, this is likely a read error. Other DNA sequences of this sample code for an identical CDR3. The J gene is TRBJ1-5, the V gene TRBV11-2, with TRBD1 as a possible D gene (6 bases). The germline V and J ends were trimmed by 3 bases and 3 bases, with 15 bases remaining between them. This CDR3 region has 16 residues. Germline CDR1 is SGHAT and CDR2 is FQNNGV. The DNA of the CDR3 is TGTGCCAGCAGCTTTCTGGGGGCAGGAGTCAATCAGCCCCAGCATTTT. Protein: CASSFLGAGVNQPQHF. Combining the CDR3 with reference TRBV11-2 and TRBJ1-5 gives the whole variable domain EAGVAQSPRYKIIEKRQSVAFWCNPISGHATLYWYQQILGQGPKLLIQFQNNGVVDDSQLPKDRFSAERLKGVDSTLKIQPAKLEDSAVYLCASSFLGAGVNQPQHFGDGTRLSIL.

This clone turned up a few times. V usage is TRBV2 and J usage is TRBJ1-5, with 8 bases fitting TRBD1. Germline CDR1 SNHLY, CDR2 FYNNEI. This CDR3 spans 16 amino acids. The V gene end was trimmed by 7 bases and the J gene end by 0 bases; junction bases not matched to a gene: 8. CDR3 sequence reads: CASKTGASNSNQPQHF. The DNA of the CDR3 is TGTGCCAGCAAGACAGGGGCGAGTAATAGCAATCAGCCCCAGCATTTT.

The V gene is TRBV28, the J gene TRBJ1-1; the D gene is possibly TRBD1 (5 bases). In germline, CDR1 is MDHEN, CDR2 SYDVKM. Trimming removed 5 bases from V and 11 bases from J, with 18 bases in between. This CDR3 spans 13 amino acids. The CDR3 protein is CASSLPGLGWAFF. As DNA, the CDR3 is TGTGCCAGCAGTCTCCCGGGACTTGGTTGGGCTTTCTTT.

V and J are TRBV27 and TRBJ2-7; TRBD1 matches 7 bases. Germline V gene data show CDR1 as MNHEY and CDR2 as SMNVEV (reference sequence). V trimming: 5 bases; J trimming: 2 bases; junction bases outside the gene matches: 3. CDR3 length: 13 residues. The CDR3 protein is CASSPGTAYEQYF. The CDR3 DNA reads TGTGCCAGCAGTCCCGGGACAGCCTACGAGCAGTACTTC.

Note on this clone: One end of the junction fails to match germline, which may point to a read error. The sample holds other DNA sequences that translate to the same CDR3. This chain connects TRBV7-2 to TRBJ2-1; TRBD2 might be the D (5 bases). This CDR3 is 16 amino acids long. Germline loops: CDR1 SGHTA, CDR2 FQGNSA. CDR3 nucleotides: TGTGCCAGCAGCTTAGTCGCTGGGAGATTATCTCATGAACAGTTCTTC. Amino acids: CASSLVAGRLSHEQFF.

The chain uses TRBV4-2 and TRBJ1-4, with D uncertain. Trimming left V 7 bases short and J 8 bases short, with 23 bases between. The CDR3 contains 16 residues. Per the germline V gene, CDR1 is LGHNA and CDR2 is YNFKEQ. The CDR3 region has the DNA TGTGCCAGCAACCCTGGGTTCGGGGAATCGAGGGAAAAACTGTTTTTT. This codes for CASNPGFGESREKLFF.

This rearrangement joins TRBV5-1 to TRBJ2-5; TRBD2 matches at 7 bases. With 6 bases clipped from V and 0 bases from J, the junction kept 8 bases outside the gene matches. Germline values: CDR1 SGHRS, CDR2 YFSETQ. This CDR3 has 15 residues. The CDR3 DNA reads as TGCGCCAGCAACTTAGCGGGTGCGTACCAAGAGACCCAGTACTTC. This encodes CASNLAGAYQETQYF. The full variable domain, completed using reference TRBV5-1 and TRBJ2-5, is KAGVTQTPRYLIKTRGQQVTLSCSPISGHRSVSWYQQTPGQGLQFLFEYFSETQRNKGNFPGRFSGRQFSNSRSEMNVSTLELGDSALYLCASNLAGAYQETQYFGPGTRLLVL.

The chain links TRBV10-3 to TRBJ2-5; D might be TRBD2 (5 bases). This CDR3 is built from 14 residues. CDR1 is ENHRY and CDR2 is SYGVKD in the germline V gene. With 0 bases removed from V and 10 bases from J, the gap between germline ends came to 15 bases. Here the CDR3 reads CAISESEVVIGQYF. The CDR3 bases are TGTGCCATCAGTGAGTCGGAGGTGGTAATAGGCCAGTACTTC.

V is TRBV28 and J is TRBJ2-7; 11 nucleotides agree with TRBD2. In germline, CDR1 is MDHEN, CDR2 SYDVKM. The CDR3 length is 15 residues. V shed 6 bases and J 2 bases; nucleotides not matched to a gene: 6. CDR3 protein: CASRQRLAGPYEQYF. In DNA, the CDR3 is TGTGCCAGCAGACAAAGACTAGCGGGACCCTACGAGCAGTACTTC.

In its sample, this clone was seen a few times. V and J are TRBV11-1 and TRBJ2-2, with TRBD2 matching over 11 bases. The CDR3 sequence is 17 residues long. V lost 2 bases, J lost 4 bases, and 6 bases stayed unmatched. Per germline, CDR1 SGHAT and CDR2 FQDESV (reference sequence). The CDR3 is CASSLIAGGPPTGELFF. DNA for the CDR3: TGTGCCAGCAGCTTAATAGCGGGAGGGCCCCCCACCGGGGAGCTGTTTTTT.

The CDR3 is CASSRITSVRDTGELFF. Written as DNA, the CDR3 is TGCGCCAGCAGCCGAATTACTAGCGTGAGGGACACCGGGGAGCTGTTTTTT. The J gene is TRBJ2-2, the V gene TRBV5-1, with TRBD2 matching 7 bases. This CDR3 contains 17 residues. V shed 4 bases, J shed 3 bases, and the junction held 12 bases outside the gene matches. In germline, CDR1 is SGHRS, CDR2 YFSETQ.

This chain connects TRBV28 to TRBJ2-5; maybe TRBD1 (6 bases). Per the germline V gene, CDR1 is MDHEN and CDR2 is SYDVKM. Deletions cut 3 bases from V and 3 bases from J, with 20 bases between. The CDR3 has 17 residues. CDR3 amino acids: CASSFYLRDINEETQYF. CDR3 sequence (DNA): TGTGCCAGCAGTTTCTACCTCCGGGACATAAATGAAGAGACCCAGTACTTC.

Only a few counts were recorded for this clone. The chain joins TRBV7-8 to TRBJ1-5; a weak D match, TRBD1 (6 bases). Per the germline V gene, CDR1 is SGHVS and CDR2 is FQNEAQ. The CDR3 sequence is 17 residues long. Trimming stripped 1 base from V and 6 bases from J, with 19 bases between. CDR3 coding DNA: TGTGCCAGCAGCTTAGAGGGGGGGGGCGGCATAGGTCAGCCCCAGCATTTT. Protein sequence: CASSLEGGGGIGQPQHF.

The chain has TRBV29-1 and TRBJ2-7; 7 bases line up with TRBD2. The J segment lost 0 bases and the V segment lost 3 bases, leaving 5 bases of the junction unmatched. The CDR3 contains 14 residues. Germline loops: CDR1 SQVTM, CDR2 ANQGSEA. The CDR3: CSVEGGGSSYEQYF. For the CDR3, the DNA is TGCAGCGTTGAGGGTGGCGGGAGCTCCTACGAGCAGTACTTC.

The chain couples TRBV5-1 to TRBJ2-7; the D gene is possibly TRBD2 (5 bases). Trimming removed 0 bases at V and 0 bases at J, with 10 bases between. CDR3 length: 15 amino acids. Germline loops: CDR1 SGHRS, CDR2 YFSETQ. CDR3 in amino acids: CASSLGPAGSYEQYF. The CDR3 DNA reads as TGCGCCAGCAGCTTGGGCCCGGCGGGCTCCTACGAGCAGTACTTC.

The chain employs TRBV13 and TRBJ2-7; TRBD1 matches at 8 bases. V trimming: 2 bases; J trimming: 1 base; junction bases outside the gene matches: 10. This CDR3 has 17 amino acids. The V gene's germline CDR1 is PRHDT and CDR2 FYEKMQ (reference sequence). The CDR3, as DNA: TGTGCCAGCAGCTTATACAGTCGACAGGGGTTATCCTACGAGCAGTACTTC. Residues: CASSLYSRQGLSYEQYF.

The rearrangement joins TRBV7-9 to TRBJ1-3, with no clear D. This CDR3 contains 13 residues. Germline CDR1 is SEHNR and CDR2 is FQNEAQ (reference sequence). V lost 0 bases, J lost 4 bases, and 4 bases lay in between. CDR3 DNA: TGTGCCAGCAGCTTAGCGGAGGGAAACACCATATATTTT. This sequence encodes CASSLAEGNTIYF.

The chain couples TRBV10-3 to TRBJ1-3, with TRBD1 matching over 9 bases. This CDR3 has 17 amino acids. Germline V CDR1 and CDR2: ENHRY, SYGVKD. V lost 4 bases and J lost 0; bases outside the gene matches: 7. DNA for the CDR3: TGTGCCATCAGTGGGGGACAGGGCCAGAGCTCTGGAAACACCATATATTTT. It yields the protein CAISGGQGQSSGNTIYF.

This chain connects TRBV28 to TRBJ2-7; D perhaps matches TRBD2 (5 bases). This CDR3 region has 14 residues. V shed 6 bases and J shed 4 bases, with 16 bases lying between them. Per germline, CDR1 MDHEN and CDR2 SYDVKM. CDR3 nucleotide sequence: TGTGCCAGCAGGCGGACCGCGGGTGGTTACGAGCAGTACTTC. Translated: CASRRTAGGYEQYF.

The chain recombines TRBV7-6 with TRBJ2-7; 8 bases are a match to TRBD2. The CDR3 is made up of 17 amino acids. V lost 5 bases and J lost 2; bases outside the gene matches: 14. CDR1 SGHVS and CDR2 FNYEAQ come from the germline V gene. The CDR3 loop reads CASSLTPTGGPPYEQYF. The CDR3 DNA reads TGTGCCAGCAGCCTCACTCCAACGGGAGGGCCTCCCTACGAGCAGTACTTC. The complete variable domain, with remaining parts taken from reference TRBV7-6 and TRBJ2-7, reads GAGVSQSPRYKVTKRGQDVALRCDPISGHVSLYWYRQALGQGPEFLTYFNYEAQQDKSGLPNDRFSAERPEGSISTLTIQRTEQRDSAMYRCASSLTPTGGPPYEQYFGPGTRLTVT.